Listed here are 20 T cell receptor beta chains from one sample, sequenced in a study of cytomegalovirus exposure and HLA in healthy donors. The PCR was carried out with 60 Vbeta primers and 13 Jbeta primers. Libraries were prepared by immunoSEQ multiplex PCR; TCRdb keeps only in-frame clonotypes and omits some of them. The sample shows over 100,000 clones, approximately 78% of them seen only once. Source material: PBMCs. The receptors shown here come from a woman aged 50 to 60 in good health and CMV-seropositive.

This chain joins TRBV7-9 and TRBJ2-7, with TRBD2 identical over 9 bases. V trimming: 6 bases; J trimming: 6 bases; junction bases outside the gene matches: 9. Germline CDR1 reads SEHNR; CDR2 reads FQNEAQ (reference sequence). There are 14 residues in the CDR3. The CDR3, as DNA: TGTGCCAGCAGTCCAAGCGGGAGGAGTCCCGAGCAGTACTTC. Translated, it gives CASSPSGRSPEQYF.

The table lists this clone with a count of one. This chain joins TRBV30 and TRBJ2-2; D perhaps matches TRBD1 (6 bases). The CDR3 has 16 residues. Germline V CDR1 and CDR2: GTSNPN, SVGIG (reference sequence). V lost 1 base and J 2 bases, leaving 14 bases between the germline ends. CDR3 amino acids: CAWSERGRINTGELFF. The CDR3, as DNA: TGTGCCTGGAGTGAAAGGGGGAGAATAAACACCGGGGAGCTGTTTTTT. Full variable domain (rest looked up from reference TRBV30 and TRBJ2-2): SQTIHQWPATLVQPVGSPLSLECTVEGTSNPNLYWYRQAAGRGLQLLFYSVGIGQISSEVPQNLSASRPQDRQFILSSKKLLLSDSGFYLCAWSERGRINTGELFFGEGSRLTVL.

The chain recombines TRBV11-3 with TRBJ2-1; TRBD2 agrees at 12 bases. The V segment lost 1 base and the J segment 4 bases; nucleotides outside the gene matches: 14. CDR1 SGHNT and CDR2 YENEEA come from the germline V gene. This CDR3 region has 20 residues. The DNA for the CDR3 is TGTGCCAGCAGCTTAGGGCTAGCGGGAGGGCCAGGGACCTTATACAATGAGCAGTTCTTC. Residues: CASSLGLAGGPGTLYNEQFF.

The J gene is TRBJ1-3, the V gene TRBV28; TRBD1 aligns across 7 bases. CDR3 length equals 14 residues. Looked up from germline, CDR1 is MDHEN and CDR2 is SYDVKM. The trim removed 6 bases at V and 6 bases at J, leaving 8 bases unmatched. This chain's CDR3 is CASRSGTVENTIYF. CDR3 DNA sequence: TGTGCCAGCAGATCCGGGACAGTTGAAAACACCATATATTTT.

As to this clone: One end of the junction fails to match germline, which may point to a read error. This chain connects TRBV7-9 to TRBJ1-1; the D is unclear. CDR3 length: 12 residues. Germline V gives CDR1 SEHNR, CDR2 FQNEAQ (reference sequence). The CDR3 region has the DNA TGTTCCAGCAGCTTACGGAACACTGAAGCTTTCTTT. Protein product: CSSSLRNTEAFF.

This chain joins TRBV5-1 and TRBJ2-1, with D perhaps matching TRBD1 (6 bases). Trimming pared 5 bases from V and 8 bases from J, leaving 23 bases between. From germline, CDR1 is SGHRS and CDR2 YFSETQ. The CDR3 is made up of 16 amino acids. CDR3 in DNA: TGCGCCAGCAGTCCCGCGATCCTAGAGGGGGATGATGAGCAGTTCTTC. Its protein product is CASSPAILEGDDEQFF.

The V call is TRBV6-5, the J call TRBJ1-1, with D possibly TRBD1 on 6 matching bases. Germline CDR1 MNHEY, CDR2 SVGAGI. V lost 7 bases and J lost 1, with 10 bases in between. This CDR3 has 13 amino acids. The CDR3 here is CASTGQPNTEAFF. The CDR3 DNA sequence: TGTGCCAGCACCGGACAGCCGAACACTGAAGCTTTCTTT.

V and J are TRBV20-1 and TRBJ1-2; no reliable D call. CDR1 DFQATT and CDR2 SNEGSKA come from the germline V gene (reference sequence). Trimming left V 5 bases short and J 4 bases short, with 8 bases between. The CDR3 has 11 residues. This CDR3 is CSASSVYGYTF. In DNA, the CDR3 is TGCAGTGCTTCCTCAGTCTATGGCTACACCTTC.

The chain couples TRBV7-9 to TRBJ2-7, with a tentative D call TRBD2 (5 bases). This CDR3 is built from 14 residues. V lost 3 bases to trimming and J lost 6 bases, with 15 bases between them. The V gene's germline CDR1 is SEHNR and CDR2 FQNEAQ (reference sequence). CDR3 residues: CASSLVGVLGEQYF. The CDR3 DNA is TGTGCCAGCAGCTTGGTCGGGGTTTTAGGCGAGCAGTACTTC. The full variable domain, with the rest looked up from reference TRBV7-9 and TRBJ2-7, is DTGVSQNPRHKITKRGQNVTFRCDPISEHNRLYWYRQTLGQGPEFLTYFQNEAQLEKSRLLSDRFSAERPKGSFSTLEIQRTEQGDSAMYLCASSLVGVLGEQYFGPGTRLTVT.

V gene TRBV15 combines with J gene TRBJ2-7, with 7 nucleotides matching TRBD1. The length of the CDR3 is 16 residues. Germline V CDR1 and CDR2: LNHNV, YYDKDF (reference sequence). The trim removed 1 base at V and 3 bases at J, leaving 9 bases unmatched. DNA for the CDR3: TGTGCCACCAGCAGAGTAAATACCAGACAGGGCTACGAGCAGTACTTC. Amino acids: CATSRVNTRQGYEQYF.

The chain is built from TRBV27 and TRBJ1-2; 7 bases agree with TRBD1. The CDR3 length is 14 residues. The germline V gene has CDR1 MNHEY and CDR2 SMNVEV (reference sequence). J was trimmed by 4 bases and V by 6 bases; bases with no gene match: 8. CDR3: CASSSDRDGYGYTF. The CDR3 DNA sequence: TGTGCCAGCAGCTCCGACAGGGACGGCTATGGCTACACCTTC.

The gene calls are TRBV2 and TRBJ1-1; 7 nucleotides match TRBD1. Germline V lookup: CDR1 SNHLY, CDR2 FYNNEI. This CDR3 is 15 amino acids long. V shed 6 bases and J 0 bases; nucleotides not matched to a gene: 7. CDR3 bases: TGTGCCAGCAGGGCCGACAGGGCCATGAACACTGAAGCTTTCTTT. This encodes CASRADRAMNTEAFF.

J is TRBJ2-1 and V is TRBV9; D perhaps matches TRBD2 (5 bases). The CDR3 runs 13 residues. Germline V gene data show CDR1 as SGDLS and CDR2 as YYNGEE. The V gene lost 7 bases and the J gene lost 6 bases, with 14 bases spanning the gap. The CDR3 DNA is TGTGCCAGCGCCAAAGAGGGAAGCAATGAGCAGTTCTTC. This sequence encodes CASAKEGSNEQFF.

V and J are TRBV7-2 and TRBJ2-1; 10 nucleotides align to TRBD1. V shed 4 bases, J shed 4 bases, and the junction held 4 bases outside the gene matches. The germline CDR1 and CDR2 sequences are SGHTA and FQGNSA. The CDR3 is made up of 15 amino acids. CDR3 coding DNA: TGTGCCAGCAGCTATGACAGGGGGCAATACAATGAGCAGTTCTTC. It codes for CASSYDRGQYNEQFF.

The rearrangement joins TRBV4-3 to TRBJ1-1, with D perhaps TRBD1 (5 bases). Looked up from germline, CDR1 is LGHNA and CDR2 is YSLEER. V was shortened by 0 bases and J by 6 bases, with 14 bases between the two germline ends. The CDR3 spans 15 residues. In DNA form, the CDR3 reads TGCGCCAGCAGCCAAGATTGGGGGGGTTTCGCTGAAGCTTTCTTT. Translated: CASSQDWGGFAEAFF.

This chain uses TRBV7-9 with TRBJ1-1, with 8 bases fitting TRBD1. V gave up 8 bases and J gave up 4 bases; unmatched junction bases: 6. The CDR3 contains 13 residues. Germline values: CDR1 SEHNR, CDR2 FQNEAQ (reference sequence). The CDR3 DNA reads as TGTGCCAGCCAAAACAGGGGGAGCACTGAAGCTTTCTTT. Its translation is CASQNRGSTEAFF.

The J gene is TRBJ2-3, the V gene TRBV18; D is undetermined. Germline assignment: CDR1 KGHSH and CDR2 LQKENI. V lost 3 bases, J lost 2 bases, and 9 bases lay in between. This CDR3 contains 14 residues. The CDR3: CASSPPSSTDTQYF. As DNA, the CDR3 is TGTGCCAGCTCACCTCCTTCCTCCACAGATACGCAGTATTTT. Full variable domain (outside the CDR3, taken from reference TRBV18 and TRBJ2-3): NAGVMQNPRHLVRRRGQEARLRCSPMKGHSHVYWYRQLPEEGLKFMVYLQKENIIDESGMPKERFSAEFPKEGPSILRIQQVVRGDSAAYFCASSPPSSTDTQYFGPGTRLTVL.

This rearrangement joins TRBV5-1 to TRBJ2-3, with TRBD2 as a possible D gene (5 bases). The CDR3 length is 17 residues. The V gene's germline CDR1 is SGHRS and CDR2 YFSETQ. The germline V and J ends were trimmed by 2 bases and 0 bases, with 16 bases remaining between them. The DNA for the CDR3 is TGCGCCAGCAGCTTCGCGGTCGGGGTAGCCAGCACAGATACGCAGTATTTT. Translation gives CASSFAVGVASTDTQYF.

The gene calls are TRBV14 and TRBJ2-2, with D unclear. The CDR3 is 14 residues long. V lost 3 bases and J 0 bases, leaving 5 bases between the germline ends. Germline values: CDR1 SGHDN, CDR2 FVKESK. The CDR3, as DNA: TGTGCCAGCAGCCAGTATACGAACACCGGGGAGCTGTTTTTT. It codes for CASSQYTNTGELFF. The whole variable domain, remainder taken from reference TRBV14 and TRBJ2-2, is EAGVTQFPSHSVIEKGQTVTLRCDPISGHDNLYWYRRVMGKEIKFLLHFVKESKQDESGMPNNRFLAERTGGTYSTLKVQPAELEDSGVYFCASSQYTNTGELFFGEGSRLTVL.

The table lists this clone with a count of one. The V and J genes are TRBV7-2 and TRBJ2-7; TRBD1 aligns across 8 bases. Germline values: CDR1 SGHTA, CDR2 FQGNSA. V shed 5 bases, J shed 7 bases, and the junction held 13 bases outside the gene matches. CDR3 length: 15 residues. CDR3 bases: TGTGCCAGCAGCCGTCAGGGGGCCCTGGCCGGGGAGCAGTACTTC. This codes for CASSRQGALAGEQYF.